What follows describes a single T cell receptor beta chain. No antigen is known for it. Per germline, CDR1 LGHNT and CDR2 FRNRAP. This CDR3 comprises 12 residues. The V and J ends lost 5 bases and 5 bases respectively, with 9 bases between them. The data are from a study of CD8+CD57+ T cells in acquired aplastic anemia. Study background: Sorted CD4+ and CD8+ cells gave an average of about 3.4 ug of DNA. Healthy donor CD4+ cell samples had a mean of roughly 10 million reads. General study results and limits: For CD8+ Simpson's diversity, patients and controls showed no significant difference. Patients and controls turned out to have 25 to 30 CD8+ CDR3 sequences in common.

The use of genomic DNA as template underpinned the TCR beta VDJ and CDR3 profiling. MiXCR, applied by TCRdb to the reads, yields one record per CDR3 protein. Here the sample spans roughly 170,000 distinct CDR3 sequences, 55% to 80% being singletons. Material: sorted CD4+, CD8+, or CD8+CD57+ T cells (not recorded which) from PBMCs. This clonotype originated in a human donor in good health. The chain combines TRBV12-5 with TRBJ1-1, with TRBD1 as a possible D gene (5 bases). The CDR3 is CASGIQGTEAFF. The CDR3, as DNA: TGTGCTAGTGGTATCCAGGGAACTGAAGCTTTCTTT.